This T cell receptor (beta chain) is from a study of blood T cell repertoires in COVID-19. Overall study context: COVID-19 samples, acute and convalescent, were from the United States, Italy and Spain. T cells, B-cell-depleted T cells, or PBMCs provided the cDNA or gDNA that served as material.

Sequenced by immunoSEQ multiplex PCR; TCRdb stores in-frame clones only, minus some. The sample lists roughly 200,000 clones; about 88% were seen once. Germline CDR1 reads SGHTA; CDR2 reads FQGNSA. The length of the CDR3 is 17 residues. Trimming removed 5 bases from V and 11 bases from J; junction bases left unmatched: 21. Participant ages covered about 18 to 95 years across 25 or so US areas. Allocation to cohorts depended on clinical history reported by the participants. J is TRBJ2-4 and V is TRBV7-2, with 7 bases lining up with TRBD2. The receptor was derived from a woman between 25 and 40 years old who had recovered from COVID-19. The source material was PBMCs or T cells enriched from blood (not recorded which). CDR3 bases: TGTGCCAGCAGCCCCCTCCCCGGGTGGGGAGGGGAAGAGGTTCAGTACTTC. It encodes CASSPLPGWGGEEVQYF.